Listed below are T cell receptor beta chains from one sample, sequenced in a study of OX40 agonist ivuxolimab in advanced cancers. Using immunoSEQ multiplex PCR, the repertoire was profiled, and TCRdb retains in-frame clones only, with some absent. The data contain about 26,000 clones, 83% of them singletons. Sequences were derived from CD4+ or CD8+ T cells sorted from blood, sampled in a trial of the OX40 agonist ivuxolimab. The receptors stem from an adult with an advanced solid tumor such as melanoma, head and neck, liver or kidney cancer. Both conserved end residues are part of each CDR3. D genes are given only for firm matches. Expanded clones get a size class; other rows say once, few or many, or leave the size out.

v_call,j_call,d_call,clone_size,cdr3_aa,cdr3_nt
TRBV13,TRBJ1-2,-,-,CASLALDNGWGYGYTF,TGTGCCAGCTTAGCCTTGGACAACGGATGGGGCTATGGCTACACCTTC
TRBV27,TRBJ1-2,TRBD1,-,CASSPTPGQHGYTF,TGTGCCAGCAGTCCTACCCCGGGACAGCATGGCTACACCTTC
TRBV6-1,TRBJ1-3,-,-,CASSERWTDSGNTIYF,TGTGCCAGCAGTGAACGTTGGACCGACTCTGGAAACACCATATATTTT
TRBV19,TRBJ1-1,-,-,CASSIDPGAITEAFF,TGTGCCAGTAGTATAGACCCGGGGGCCATCACTGAAGCTTTCTTT
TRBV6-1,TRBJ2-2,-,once,CASSASTGELFF,TGTGCCAGCAGTGCCAGCACCGGGGAGCTGTTTTTT
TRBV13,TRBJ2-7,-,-,CASSLGQGRGYEQYF,TGTGCCAGCAGCTTAGGACAGGGAAGAGGATACGAGCAGTACTTC
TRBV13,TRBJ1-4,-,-,CASSSQQEKLFF,TGTGCCAGCAGCTCCCAACAGGAAAAACTGTTTTTT
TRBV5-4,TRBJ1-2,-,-,CASSLEGGVRGSGGYTF,TGTGCCAGCAGCTTGGAAGGCGGGGTCCGGGGGTCTGGCGGCTACACCTTC
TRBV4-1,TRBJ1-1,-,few,CASSQDRWEGKAFF,TGCGCCAGCAGCCAAGATCGCTGGGAGGGGAAAGCTTTCTTT
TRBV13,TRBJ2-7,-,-,CASSLGGGPYEQYF,TGTGCCAGCAGCTTAGGCGGGGGTCCCTACGAGCAGTACTTC
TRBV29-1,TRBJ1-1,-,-,CSAERGWAFF,TGCAGCGCCGAGAGAGGGTGGGCTTTCTTT
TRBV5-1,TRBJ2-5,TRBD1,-,CASSLEGGTQETQYF,TGCGCCAGCAGCTTGGAAGGGGGCACTCAAGAGACCCAGTACTTC
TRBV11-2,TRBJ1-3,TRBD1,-,CASSSYRQQGAYSGNTIYF,TGTGCCAGCAGCTCATACCGCCAACAGGGGGCCTACTCTGGAAACACCATATATTTT
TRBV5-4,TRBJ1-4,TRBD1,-,CASSSNRGHEKLFF,TGTGCCAGCAGCTCCAACAGGGGACATGAAAAACTGTTTTTT
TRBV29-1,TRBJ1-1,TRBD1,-,CSSEDRADTEAFF,TGCAGCTCGGAGGACAGGGCGGACACTGAAGCTTTCTTT
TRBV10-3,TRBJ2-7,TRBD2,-,CAISGASGGSYEQYF,TGTGCCATCAGTGGGGCTAGCGGGGGTTCCTACGAGCAGTACTTC
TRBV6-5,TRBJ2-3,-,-,CASSYSDTDTQYF,TGTGCCAGCAGTTACTCAGACACAGATACGCAGTATTTT
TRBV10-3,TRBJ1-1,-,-,CAISSGTEAFF,TGTGCCATCAGCTCGGGGACTGAAGCTTTCTTT
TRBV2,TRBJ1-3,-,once,CASRPPGTPGNTIYF,TGTGCCAGCAGACCCCCCGGGACGCCTGGAAACACCATATATTTT
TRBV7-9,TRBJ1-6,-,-,CASSASLGSYNSPLHF,TGTGCCAGCAGCGCCTCATTAGGCTCCTATAATTCACCCCTCCACTTT
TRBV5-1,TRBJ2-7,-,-,CASSLGGYEQYF,TGCGCCAGCAGCTTGGGGGGTTACGAGCAGTACTTC
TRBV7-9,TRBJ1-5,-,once,CASSLEGLGNQPQHF,TGTGCCAGCAGCTTAGAAGGTTTGGGCAATCAGCCCCAGCATTTT
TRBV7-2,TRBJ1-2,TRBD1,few,CASSLSRDSAIYGYTF,TGTGCCAGCAGCTTATCGCGGGACAGTGCAATCTATGGCTACACCTTC
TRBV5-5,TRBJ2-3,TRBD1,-,CASSLEAGGRDTQYF,TGTGCCAGCAGCTTGGAGGCAGGGGGCAGGGATACGCAGTATTTT